This record concerns one TCR beta chain sequence. The antigen remains undetermined. The sample belongs to a study of human T cells and chemical hapten exposure. Study as a whole: Patients additionally received therapeutic doses of diphenylcyclopropenone on the scalp once a week, and this continued throughout the roughly 26-week study.

Points from the study as a whole: The number of TCRs above 1 in 1000 frequency did not change after DPC sensitization.

The time point here: patch test 1, 2 weeks after DPC sensitization. Described treatment: therapeutic diphenylcyclopropenone sensitization with weekly scalp DPC. Blood, whole and unfractionated, served as the source for total RNA extraction. With 4 bases clipped from V and 5 bases from J, the junction kept 2 bases outside the gene matches. The CDR3 totals 13 residues. Germline V gene sequence: CDR1 ENHRY, CDR2 SYGVKD. TCRdb analysed the RACE reads with MiXCR anew, one entry per CDR3 protein. The table lists tens of thousands of distinct CDR3 sequences, 9.3% of them singletons. The source of this sequence is a woman between 40 and 50 years old with alopecia areata. Some clones in this sample may be carry-over from other donors' samples. The sample consisted of whole blood, taken in connection with sensitization to the hapten diphenylcyclopropenone (DPC). The genes are TRBV10-3 and TRBJ2-3; 8 nucleotides line up with TRBD1. CDR3 sequence: CAISGTGKDTQYF. The CDR3 DNA is TGTGCCATCAGTGGGACAGGGAAAGATACGCAGTATTTT.